The 6 T cell receptor beta chains listed next were all sequenced from one sample in a study of shared clonotypes between healthy human individuals. TCRdb's table, derived via immunoSEQ multiplex PCR, lists solely in-frame clones and lacks some. The data contain about 980,000 clones, 76% of them singletons. Sequenced material: memory CD4+ T cells sorted from blood. Documented subset: CD45RA-negative fraction. These receptors all stem from a man aged 18-30 years in good health.

The gene calls are TRBV19 and TRBJ2-3; D possibly uses TRBD1 or TRBD2 (6 bases each). This CDR3 spans 15 amino acids. The germline V gene encodes CDR1 LNHDA and CDR2 SQIVND (reference sequence). Trimming removed 4 bases from V and 2 bases from J, with 13 bases in between. The CDR3 loop is CASSTEGDFTDTQYF. CDR3 nucleotide sequence: TGTGCCAGTAGTACTGAGGGGGACTTCACAGATACGCAGTATTTT.

The gene calls are TRBV2 and TRBJ1-5; 10 bases align to TRBD1. Germline lookup yields CDR1 SNHLY and CDR2 FYNNEI. CDR3 length: 15 residues. J lost 3 bases, V lost 4 bases, and 3 bases had no gene match. CDR3 amino acids: CASSAGTGANQPQHF. The CDR3 DNA follows: TGTGCCAGCAGTGCCGGGACAGGGGCCAATCAGCCCCAGCATTTT.

This clone was recorded many times. The genes are TRBV11-2 and TRBJ1-5; 7 bases are shared with TRBD1. Germline CDR1 SGHAT, CDR2 FQNNGV. This CDR3 is 14 amino acids long. With 2 bases clipped from V and 4 bases from J, the junction kept 2 bases outside the gene matches. This chain's CDR3 is CASSLTRGNQPQHF. The CDR3 DNA follows: TGTGCCAGCAGCTTAACCAGGGGGAATCAGCCCCAGCATTTT.

J is TRBJ2-4 and V is TRBV11-2; the D gene is possibly TRBD1 (5 bases). The CDR3 sequence is 16 residues long. V shed 5 bases and J shed 0 bases, with 14 bases lying between them. The germline CDR1 and CDR2 sequences are SGHAT and FQNNGV. This CDR3 is CASSPQGQLAKNIQYF. CDR3 nucleotide sequence: TGTGCCAGCAGCCCTCAAGGACAATTAGCCAAAAACATTCAGTACTTC. The variable domain in full, with the rest retrieved from reference TRBV11-2 and TRBJ2-4, is EAGVAQSPRYKIIEKRQSVAFWCNPISGHATLYWYQQILGQGPKLLIQFQNNGVVDDSQLPKDRFSAERLKGVDSTLKIQPAKLEDSAVYLCASSPQGQLAKNIQYFGAGTRLSVL.

This clone was seen a few times. The J gene is TRBJ2-7, the V gene TRBV7-9, with D perhaps TRBD2 (5 bases). This CDR3 has 15 amino acids. V gave up 5 bases and J gave up 2 bases, with 16 bases separating them. Germline V gene lookup returns CDR1 SEHNR and CDR2 FQNEAQ (reference sequence). CDR3 sequence (DNA): TGTGCCAGCAGCCTAGACGGACTCACTACCTACGAGCAGTACTTC. Translation: CASSLDGLTTYEQYF.

CDR3 region: CASSILGERINNQPQHF. CDR3 nucleotide sequence: TGTGCCAGTAGTATACTTGGGGAGAGGATAAACAATCAGCCCCAGCATTTT. The rearrangement joins TRBV19 to TRBJ1-5; no clear D gene. The CDR3 spans 17 residues. The V end was cut by 2 bases, the J end by 3 bases, with 17 bases between. In germline, CDR1 is LNHDA, CDR2 SQIVND (reference sequence).